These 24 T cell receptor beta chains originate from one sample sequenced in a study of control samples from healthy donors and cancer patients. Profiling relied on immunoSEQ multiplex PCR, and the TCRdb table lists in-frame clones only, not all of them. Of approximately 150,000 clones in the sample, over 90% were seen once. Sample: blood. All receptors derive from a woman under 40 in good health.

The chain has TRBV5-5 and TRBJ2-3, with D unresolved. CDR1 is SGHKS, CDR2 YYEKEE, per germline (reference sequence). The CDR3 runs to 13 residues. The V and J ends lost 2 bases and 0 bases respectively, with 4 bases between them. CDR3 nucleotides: TGTGCCAGCAGCTTCTCGAGCACAGATACGCAGTATTTT. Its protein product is CASSFSSTDTQYF.

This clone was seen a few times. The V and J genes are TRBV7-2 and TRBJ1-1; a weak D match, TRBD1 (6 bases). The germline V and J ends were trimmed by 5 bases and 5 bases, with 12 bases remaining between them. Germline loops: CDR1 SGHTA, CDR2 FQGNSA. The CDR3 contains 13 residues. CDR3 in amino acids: CASSAGRGTEAFF. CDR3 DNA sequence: TGTGCCAGCAGCGCAGGCAGGGGAACTGAAGCTTTCTTT.

In nucleotides, the CDR3 is TGTGCCAGCAGTTTAAGGGGAATCTATAATTCACCCCTCCACTTT. As protein: CASSLRGIYNSPLHF. The chain has TRBV6-5 and TRBJ1-6, with a weak D call TRBD1 (5 bases). This CDR3 is 15 amino acids long. Trimming took off 4 bases at V and 3 bases at J, with 10 bases between the two ends. Germline-derived CDR1 and CDR2 are MNHEY and SVGAGI.

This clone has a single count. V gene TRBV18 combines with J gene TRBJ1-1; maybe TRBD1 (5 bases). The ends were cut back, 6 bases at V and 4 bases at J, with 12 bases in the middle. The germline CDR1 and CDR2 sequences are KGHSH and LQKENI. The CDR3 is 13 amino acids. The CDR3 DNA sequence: TGTGCCAGCTCCCTAAATGGGGGCACTGAAGCTTTCTTT. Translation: CASSLNGGTEAFF.

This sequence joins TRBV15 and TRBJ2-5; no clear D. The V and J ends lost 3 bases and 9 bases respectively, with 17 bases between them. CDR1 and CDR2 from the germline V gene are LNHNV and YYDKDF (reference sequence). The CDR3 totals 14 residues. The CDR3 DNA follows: TGTGCCACCAGCAGGGCAGTAGGACCCCGGGCCCAGTACTTC. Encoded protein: CATSRAVGPRAQYF.

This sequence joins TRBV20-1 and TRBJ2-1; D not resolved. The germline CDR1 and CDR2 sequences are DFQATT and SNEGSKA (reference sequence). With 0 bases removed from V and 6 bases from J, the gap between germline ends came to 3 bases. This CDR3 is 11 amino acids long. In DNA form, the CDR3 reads TGCAGTGCTAGAGACCCCAATGAGCAGTTCTTC. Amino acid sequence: CSARDPNEQFF.

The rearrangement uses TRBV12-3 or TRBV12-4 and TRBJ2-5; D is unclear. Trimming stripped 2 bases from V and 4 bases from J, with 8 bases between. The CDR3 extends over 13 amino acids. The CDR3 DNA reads TGTGCCAGCAGTTTATCGAACTTAGAGACCCAGTACTTC. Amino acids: CASSLSNLETQYF.

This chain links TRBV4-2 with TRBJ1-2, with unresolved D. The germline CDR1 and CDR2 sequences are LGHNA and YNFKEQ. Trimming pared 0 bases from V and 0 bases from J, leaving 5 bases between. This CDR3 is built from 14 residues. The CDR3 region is CASSQDESNYGYTF. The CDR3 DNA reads TGTGCCAGCAGCCAAGATGAGTCTAACTATGGCTACACCTTC.

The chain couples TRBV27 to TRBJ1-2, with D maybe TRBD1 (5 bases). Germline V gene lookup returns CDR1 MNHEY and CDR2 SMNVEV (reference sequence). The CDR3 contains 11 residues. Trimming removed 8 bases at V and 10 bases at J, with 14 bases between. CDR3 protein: CASGLGHPYTF. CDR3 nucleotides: TGTGCCAGCGGATTAGGACACCCCTACACCTTC.

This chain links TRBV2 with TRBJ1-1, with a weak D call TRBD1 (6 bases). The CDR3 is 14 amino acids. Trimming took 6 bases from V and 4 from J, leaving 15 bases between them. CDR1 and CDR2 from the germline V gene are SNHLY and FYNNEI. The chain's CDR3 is CASRARIQGTEAFF. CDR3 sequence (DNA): TGTGCCAGCAGGGCGCGCATACAGGGCACTGAAGCTTTCTTT.

CDR3 residues: CASTSGTNYGYTF. DNA for the CDR3: TGTGCCAGCACCTCCGGGACGAACTATGGCTACACCTTC. V is TRBV28 and J is TRBJ1-2; TRBD1 might be the D (5 bases). In germline, CDR1 is MDHEN, CDR2 SYDVKM. V lost 7 bases and J lost 2, with 11 bases in between. This CDR3 is 13 amino acids long.

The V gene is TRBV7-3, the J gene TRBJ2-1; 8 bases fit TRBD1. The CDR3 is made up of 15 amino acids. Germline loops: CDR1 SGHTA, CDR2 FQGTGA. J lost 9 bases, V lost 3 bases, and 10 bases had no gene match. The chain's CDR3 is CASSLTGEIGGEQFF. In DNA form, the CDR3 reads TGTGCCAGCAGCTTGACAGGGGAAATAGGGGGTGAGCAGTTCTTC.

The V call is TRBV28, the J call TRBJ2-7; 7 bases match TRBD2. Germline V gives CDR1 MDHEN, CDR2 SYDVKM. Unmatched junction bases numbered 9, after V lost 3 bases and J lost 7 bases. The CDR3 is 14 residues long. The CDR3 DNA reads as TGTGCCAGCAGTTTGGGTGGGAGGGCCTGGGAGCAGTACTTC. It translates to CASSLGGRAWEQYF.

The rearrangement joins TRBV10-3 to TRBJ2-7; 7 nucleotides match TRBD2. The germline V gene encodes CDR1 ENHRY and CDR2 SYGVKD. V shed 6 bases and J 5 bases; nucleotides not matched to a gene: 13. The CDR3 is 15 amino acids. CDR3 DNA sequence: TGTGCCATCAGCAAGGGAGGGGAGATGGGCGACGAGCAGTACTTC. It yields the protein CAISKGGEMGDEQYF.

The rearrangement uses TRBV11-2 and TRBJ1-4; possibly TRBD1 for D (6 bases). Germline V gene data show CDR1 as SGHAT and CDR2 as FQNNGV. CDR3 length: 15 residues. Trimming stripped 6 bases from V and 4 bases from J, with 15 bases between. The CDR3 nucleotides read TGTGCCAGCAGGACCGTAGGACAGCTTAATGAAAAACTGTTTTTT. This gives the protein CASRTVGQLNEKLFF.

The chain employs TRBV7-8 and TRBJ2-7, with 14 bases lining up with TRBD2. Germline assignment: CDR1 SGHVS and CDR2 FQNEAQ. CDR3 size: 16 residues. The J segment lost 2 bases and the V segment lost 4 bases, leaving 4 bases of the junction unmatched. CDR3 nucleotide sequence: TGTGCCAGCAGCTGGACTAGCGGGGGGATAGCCTACGAGCAGTACTTC. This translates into CASSWTSGGIAYEQYF.

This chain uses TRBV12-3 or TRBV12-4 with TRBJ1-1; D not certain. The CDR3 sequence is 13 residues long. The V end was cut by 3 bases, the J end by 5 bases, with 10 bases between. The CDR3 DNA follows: TGTGCCAGCAGTTTCTCGGAAGGGACTGAAGCTTTCTTT. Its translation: CASSFSEGTEAFF.

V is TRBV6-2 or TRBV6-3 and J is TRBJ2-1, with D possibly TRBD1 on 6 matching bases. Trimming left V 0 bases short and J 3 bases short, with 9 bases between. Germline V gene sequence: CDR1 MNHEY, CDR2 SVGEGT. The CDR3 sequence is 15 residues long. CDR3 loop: CASSYSGTIYNEQFF. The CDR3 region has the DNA TGTGCCAGCAGTTACTCGGGGACAATCTACAATGAGCAGTTCTTC.

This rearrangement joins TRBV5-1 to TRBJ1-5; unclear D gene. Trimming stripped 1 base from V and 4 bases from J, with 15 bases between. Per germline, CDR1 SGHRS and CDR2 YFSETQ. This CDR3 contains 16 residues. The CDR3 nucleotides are TGCGCCAGCAGCTTGCATCTCCGGCAGACTAATCAGCCCCAGCATTTT. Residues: CASSLHLRQTNQPQHF.

The chain's CDR3 is CASSARTVANTGELFF. DNA of the CDR3: TGTGCCAGCAGCGCCCGGACTGTTGCGAACACCGGGGAGCTGTTTTTT. The chain has TRBV9 and TRBJ2-2; D is perhaps TRBD2 (5 bases). The CDR3 runs 16 residues. Germline CDR1 reads SGDLS; CDR2 reads YYNGEE. V gave up 3 bases and J gave up 0 bases, with 12 bases separating them.

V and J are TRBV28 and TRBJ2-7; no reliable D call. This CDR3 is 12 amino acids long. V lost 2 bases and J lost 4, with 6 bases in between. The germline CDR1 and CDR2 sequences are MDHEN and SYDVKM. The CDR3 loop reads CASSLLLYEQYF. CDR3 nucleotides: TGTGCCAGCAGTTTACTGCTTTACGAGCAGTACTTC.

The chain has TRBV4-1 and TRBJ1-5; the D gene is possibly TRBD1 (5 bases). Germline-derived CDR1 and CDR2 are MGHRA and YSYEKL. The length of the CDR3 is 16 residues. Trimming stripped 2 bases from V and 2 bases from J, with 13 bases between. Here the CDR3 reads CASSQTWGGGNQPQHF. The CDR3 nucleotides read TGCGCCAGCAGCCAAACGTGGGGGGGTGGCAATCAGCCCCAGCATTTT.

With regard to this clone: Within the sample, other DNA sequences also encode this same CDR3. CDR3 nucleotide sequence: TGTGCCAGCAGCCCCGGGACTAGCGGAGGGCAGTTCTTC. Amino acids: CASSPGTSGGQFF. The chain is built from TRBV6-4 and TRBJ2-1; 11 nucleotides agree with TRBD2. The V and J ends lost 6 bases and 12 bases, in that order; junction bases with no gene match: 7. The germline CDR1 and CDR2 sequences are MRHNA and SNTAGT. The CDR3 contains 13 residues.

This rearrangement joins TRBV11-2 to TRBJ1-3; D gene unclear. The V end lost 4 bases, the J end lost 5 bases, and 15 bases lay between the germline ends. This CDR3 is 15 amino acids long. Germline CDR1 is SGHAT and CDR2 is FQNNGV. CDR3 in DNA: TGTGCCAGCAGCTACTCTGGTCCAACCCGAAACACCATATATTTT. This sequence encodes CASSYSGPTRNTIYF. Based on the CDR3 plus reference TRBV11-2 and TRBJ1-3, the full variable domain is EAGVAQSPRYKIIEKRQSVAFWCNPISGHATLYWYQQILGQGPKLLIQFQNNGVVDDSQLPKDRFSAERLKGVDSTLKIQPAKLEDSAVYLCASSYSGPTRNTIYFGEGSWLTVV.